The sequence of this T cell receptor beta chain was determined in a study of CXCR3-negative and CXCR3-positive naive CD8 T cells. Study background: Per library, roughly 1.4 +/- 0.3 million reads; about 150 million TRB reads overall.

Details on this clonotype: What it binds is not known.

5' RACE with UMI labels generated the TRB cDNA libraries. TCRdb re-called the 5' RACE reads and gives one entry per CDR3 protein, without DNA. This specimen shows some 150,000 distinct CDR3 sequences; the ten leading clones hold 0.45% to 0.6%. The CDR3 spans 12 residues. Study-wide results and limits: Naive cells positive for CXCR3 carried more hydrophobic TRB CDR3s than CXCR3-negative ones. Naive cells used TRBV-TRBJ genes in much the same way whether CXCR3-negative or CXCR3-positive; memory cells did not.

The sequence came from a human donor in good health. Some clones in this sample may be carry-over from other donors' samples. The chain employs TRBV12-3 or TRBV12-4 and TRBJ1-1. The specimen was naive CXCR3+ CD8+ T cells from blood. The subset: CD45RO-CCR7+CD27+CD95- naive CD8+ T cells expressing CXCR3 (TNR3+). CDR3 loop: CVSSLGPTEAFF.